Described below is a single TCR beta chain sequence and its context. What it binds is not known. The same CDR3 can be traced to other DNA sequences in this sample. Lesional scalp punch biopsies and peripheral blood came from alopecia areata patients. This entry is derived from a study of CD8+ T cells in alopecia areata. Study-wide results and caveats: Relative to normal scalp, lesional scalp, especially alopecia totalis/universalis, showed higher clonality.

In each case, RNA was isolated and then reverse transcribed into cDNA as the sequencing template. The assay was immunoSEQ multiplex PCR, and TCRdb's table has in-frame clones only and misses some. Found here are about 150,000 clones, roughly 44% of them singletons; the top ten hold about 6.8%. This CDR3 region has 11 residues. The ends lost 6 bases at V and 2 bases at J; junction bases unmatched: 0. Germline CDR1 SQVTM, CDR2 ANQGSEA. The origin of this receptor is a human donor with alopecia areata. The sample consisted of CD4+ T cells sorted from blood. The V gene is TRBV29-1, the J gene TRBJ2-5; 7 nucleotides line up with TRBD1. CDR3 DNA sequence: TGCAGCGTGGGACAGCAAGAGACCCAGTACTTC. Translated, it gives CSVGQQETQYF.